The 23 T cell receptor beta chains listed next were all sequenced from one sample in a study of T cells in Graves' hyperthyroidism and ophthalmopathy. TCR beta CDR3 regions were amplified from RNA transcripts. RT-PCR in the first round (using the HTBI primer set) targeted the TCR CDR3. TCRdb reanalysed the multiplex PCR reads using MiXCR and keeps one entry per CDR3 protein. Among 350,000 or so distinct CDR3 sequences, about 17% were seen once, and the ten largest hold approximately 35%. Input material: blood. The receptors here all came from a woman under 40 with Graves' hyperthyroidism that later progressed to Graves' ophthalmopathy.

In this sample, this clonotype turned up once. One junction end disagrees with the germline gene, perhaps due to a read error. V gene TRBV6-1 combines with J gene TRBJ2-2; tentative D call: TRBD2 (5 bases). CDR3 length: 15 amino acids. Germline V gene lookup returns CDR1 MNHNS and CDR2 SASEGT. CDR3 amino acids: CASSEAWGSTGEPFF. The CDR3 bases are TGTGCCAGCAGTGAAGCTTGGGGAAGCACCGGGGAGCCGTTTTTT.

This clonotype has a count of ten or more. The chain is built from TRBV2 and TRBJ2-7; D may be TRBD1 or TRBD2 (5 bases each). The germline CDR1 and CDR2 sequences are SNHLY and FYNNEI. Trimming shortened V by 4 bases and J by 0 bases, and 7 bases separated the two germline ends. This CDR3 spans 13 amino acids. CDR3 sequence: CASSVGVSYEQYF. The DNA for the CDR3 is TGTGCCAGCAGTGTGGGGGTCTCCTACGAGCAGTACTTC.

V and J are TRBV6-5 and TRBJ2-7; D is possibly TRBD1 (5 bases). The CDR3 extends over 11 amino acids. Germline CDR1 and CDR2: MNHEY and SVGAGI. V shed 10 bases and J shed 7 bases, with 14 bases lying between them. The CDR3, as DNA: TGTGCCACCTTCGCAGGGTGGGAGCAGTACTTC. As protein: CATFAGWEQYF.

This clonotype was detected ten times or more. The chain combines TRBV2 with TRBJ2-3; 7 bases line up with TRBD2. The CDR3 spans 14 residues. Unmatched junction bases numbered 6, after V lost 7 bases and J lost 2 bases. From germline, CDR1 is SNHLY and CDR2 FYNNEI. The CDR3 is CASKWEGNTDTQYF. In DNA form, the CDR3 reads TGTGCCAGCAAGTGGGAGGGGAACACAGATACGCAGTATTTT.

This clonotype was picked up a small number of times. The J gene is TRBJ1-1, the V gene TRBV5-1; D unclear. Germline values: CDR1 SGHRS, CDR2 YFSETQ. The V end lost 4 bases, the J end lost 4 bases, and 17 bases lay between the germline ends. CDR3 size: 15 residues. CDR3 sequence reads: CASSRAVQLTTEAFF. DNA for the CDR3: TGCGCCAGCAGCAGGGCAGTACAACTCACCACTGAAGCTTTCTTT.

This clonotype was detected a few times. The chain links TRBV6-2 or TRBV6-3 to TRBJ2-7, with 8 bases identical to TRBD1. CDR3 size: 15 residues. Germline V gene lookup returns CDR1 MNHEY and CDR2 SVGEGT. The V segment lost 2 bases and the J segment 3 bases; nucleotides outside the gene matches: 6. Here the CDR3 reads CASSYDLDRGYEQYF. In DNA, the CDR3 is TGTGCCAGCAGTTACGACCTCGACAGGGGCTACGAGCAGTACTTC.

This clonotype was counted many times. The V gene is TRBV11-2, the J gene TRBJ1-1; D not certain. The CDR3 spans 14 residues. Trimming left V 0 bases short and J 2 bases short, with 7 bases between. Germline V CDR1 and CDR2: SGHAT, FQNNGV. The CDR3 sequence is CASSLDHGNTEAFF. CDR3 DNA sequence: TGTGCCAGCAGCTTAGACCACGGAAACACTGAAGCTTTCTTT.

The V gene is TRBV5-1, the J gene TRBJ2-7; no clear D. The CDR3 loop spans 15 amino acids. Trimming left V 0 bases short and J 0 bases short, with 10 bases between. Germline V gene data show CDR1 as SGHRS and CDR2 as YFSETQ. Written as DNA, the CDR3 is TGCGCCAGCAGCTTGGATCCTTCCTACTCCTACGAGCAGTACTTC. It is translated as CASSLDPSYSYEQYF.

The chain carries TRBV19 and TRBJ1-5; a possible D gene is TRBD1 (6 bases). Per the germline V gene, CDR1 is LNHDA and CDR2 is SQIVND (reference sequence). The CDR3 contains 16 residues. Trimming took off 4 bases at V and 1 base at J, with 14 bases between the two ends. The CDR3 protein is CASSTQGWESNQPQHF. The DNA of the CDR3 is TGTGCCAGTAGTACCCAGGGGTGGGAAAGCAATCAGCCCCAGCATTTT. Looking up the rest from reference TRBV19 and TRBJ1-5 gives the full variable domain: DGGITQSPKYLFRKEGQNVTLSCEQNLNHDAMYWYRQDPGQGLRLIYYSQIVNDFQKGDIAEGYSVSREKKESFPLTVTSAQKNPTAFYLCASSTQGWESNQPQHFGDGTRLSIL.

This clonotype was seen ten or more times. The chain has TRBV29-1 and TRBJ2-2; no definite D call. Looked up from germline, CDR1 is SQVTM and CDR2 is ANQGSEA. This CDR3 region has 12 residues. V lost 4 bases, J lost 3 bases, and 6 bases lay in between. Here the CDR3 DNA reads TGCAGCGTTGCCGGTTACACCGGGGAGCTGTTTTTT. This codes for CSVAGYTGELFF.

Concerning this clonotype itself: It may be a read error: a sequence one base away is much more abundant. This CDR3 fails to terminate in the conserved phenylalanine or tryptophan, so it likely reflects a read error. The chain recombines TRBV7-9 with TRBJ1-2; D call uncertain. Germline V lookup: CDR1 SEHNR, CDR2 FQNEAQ (reference sequence). There are 16 residues in the CDR3. V was pared by 1 base and J by 0 bases, with 12 bases between. The CDR3 sequence: CASSLGQVGSNYGYTV. CDR3 nucleotides: TGTGCCAGCAGCTTAGGTCAGGTCGGCTCTAACTATGGCTACACCGTC.

Comment on this clonotype: A read error is possible here, since a much larger clone lies one base away. The chain couples TRBV5-1 to TRBJ1-1; D is perhaps TRBD1 (6 bases). CDR3 length: 17 residues. Germline lookup yields CDR1 SGHRS and CDR2 YFSETQ. CDR3 in DNA: TGCACCAGCAGCTTTCTAACTAACAGGGCCAGGGAGACTGAAGCTTTCTTT. The encoded protein is CTSSFLTNRARETEAFF.

This clonotype was recorded many times. The CDR3 DNA sequence: TGTGCCAGCAGCTTAGATCGTCTGGGAAACGGCTACGAGCAGTACTTC. Protein: CASSLDRLGNGYEQYF. The chain couples TRBV11-2 to TRBJ2-7; D is unclear. Germline values: CDR1 SGHAT, CDR2 FQNNGV. V lost 0 bases to trimming and J lost 3 bases, with 15 bases between them. CDR3 length: 16 amino acids.

This clonotype has ten or more counts. The chain links TRBV4-1 to TRBJ2-7; 10 bases are shared with TRBD2. The CDR3 runs 16 residues. V was pared by 1 base and J by 3 bases, with 6 bases of the junction left unmatched. Germline CDR1 MGHRA, CDR2 YSYEKL. The CDR3 DNA follows: TGCGCCAGCAGCCAAGGGTCTAGCGGGAGAGTCTACGAGCAGTACTTC. Its translation is CASSQGSSGRVYEQYF.

Many counts were recorded for this clonotype. The genes are TRBV30 and TRBJ1-2; D ambiguous. Trimming left V 0 bases short and J 0 bases short, with 8 bases between. The germline CDR1 and CDR2 sequences are GTSNPN and SVGIG (reference sequence). The CDR3 is 14 amino acids. The CDR3 DNA sequence: TGTGCCTGGAGTGTGTTTTCTTCTAACTATGGCTACACCTTC. Amino acids: CAWSVFSSNYGYTF. Full variable domain (remainder filled in from reference TRBV30 and TRBJ1-2): SQTIHQWPATLVQPVGSPLSLECTVEGTSNPNLYWYRQAAGRGLQLLFYSVGIGQISSEVPQNLSASRPQDRQFILSSKKLLLSDSGFYLCAWSVFSSNYGYTFGSGTRLTVV.

This clonotype was detected ten times or more. Sequence at one end of the junction differs from germline and may be a read error. The chain employs TRBV27 and TRBJ2-1; unclear D gene. This CDR3 is 17 amino acids long. The germline CDR1 and CDR2 sequences are MNHEY and SMNVEV (reference sequence). In DNA form, the CDR3 reads TGTGCCAGCAGTTCATCTGACCCCATCCTCTCCAACAATGAGCAGTTCTTC. It specifies CASSSSDPILSNNEQFF.

This clonotype was seen repeatedly, ten times or more. This chain joins TRBV28 and TRBJ2-5; 8 nucleotides align to TRBD1. In germline, CDR1 is MDHEN, CDR2 SYDVKM. The CDR3 has 14 amino acids. The J segment lost 5 bases and the V segment lost 5 bases, leaving 7 bases of the junction unmatched. CDR3 DNA: TGTGCCAGCAGTCCCTCAGGGGGCCGGGAGACCCAGTACTTC. It is translated as CASSPSGGRETQYF.

This clonotype was recorded many times. The rearrangement uses TRBV6-1 and TRBJ1-2; unclear D gene. CDR1 is MNHNS and CDR2 is SASEGT in the germline V gene. The CDR3 is 12 amino acids. Deletions cut 6 bases from V and 4 bases from J, with 9 bases between. The CDR3 loop reads CASSSEIYGYTF. CDR3 coding DNA: TGTGCCAGCAGCAGCGAGATCTATGGCTACACCTTC.

This clonotype was seen once. This rearrangement joins TRBV15 to TRBJ1-5; D is uncertain. The CDR3 runs 14 residues. Germline V gene sequence: CDR1 LNHNV, CDR2 YYDKDF (reference sequence). V was clipped by 5 bases and J by 4 bases, with 12 bases between them. In nucleotides, the CDR3 is TGTGCCACCAGCGGAGTCCGGGGTAATCAGCCCCAGCATTTT. Its translation: CATSGVRGNQPQHF.

To note about this clonotype: It may be a read error: a sequence one base away is much more abundant. This sequence joins TRBV5-1 and TRBJ2-3; no reliable D call. Germline CDR1 SGHRS, CDR2 YFSETQ. The CDR3 length is 15 residues. CDR3 bases: TGCGCCAGCAGCTCACTTTGGCCAGGCACAGATACGCAGTCTTTT. Translation: CASSSLWPGTDTQSF.

This clonotype was seen ten or more times. The chain couples TRBV15 to TRBJ1-3; 7 bases align to TRBD1. The CDR3 length is 16 residues. With 5 bases clipped from V and 0 bases from J, the junction kept 7 bases outside the gene matches. CDR1 and CDR2 from the germline V gene are LNHNV and YYDKDF (reference sequence). Here the CDR3 DNA reads TGTGCCACCAGCCACGACAGGGAAAGCTCTGGAAACACCATATATTTT. The encoded protein is CATSHDRESSGNTIYF. The variable domain in full, completed from reference TRBV15 and TRBJ1-3, reads DAMVIQNPRYQVTQFGKPVTLSCSQTLNHNVMYWYQQKSSQAPKLLFHYYDKDFNNEADTPDNFQSRRPNTSFCFLDIRSPGLGDTAMYLCATSHDRESSGNTIYFGEGSWLTVV.

This clonotype has only one observation. The rearrangement uses TRBV28 and TRBJ1-1, with a tentative D call TRBD1 (6 bases). This CDR3 is built from 16 residues. CDR1 is MDHEN, CDR2 SYDVKM, per germline. Deletions cut 2 bases from V and 3 bases from J, with 16 bases between. CDR3 sequence: CASSLTGRVFDTEAFF. The CDR3 nucleotides are TGTGCCAGCAGTTTAACAGGGAGGGTCTTTGACACTGAAGCTTTCTTT.

The V and J genes are TRBV3-1 and TRBJ2-7; TRBD1 matches 12 bases. Looked up from germline, CDR1 is LGHDT and CDR2 is YNNKEL (reference sequence). V shed 4 bases and J 4 bases; nucleotides not matched to a gene: 8. This CDR3 is 16 amino acids long. CDR3: CASSRDPGQGAYEQYF. For the CDR3, the DNA is TGTGCCAGCAGCCGCGACCCGGGACAGGGGGCGTACGAGCAGTACTTC.